The 8 T cell receptor beta chains below come from one sample, sequenced in a study of OX40 agonist ivuxolimab in advanced cancers. TCRdb's table, derived via immunoSEQ multiplex PCR, lists solely in-frame clones and lacks some. Of tens of thousands of clones in the sample, roughly 80% are singletons; the top ten hold roughly 4.6%. The sequencing here drew on CD4+ or CD8+ T cells sorted from blood, taken in a trial of the OX40 agonist ivuxolimab. These receptors all come from an adult with an advanced solid tumor such as melanoma, head and neck, liver or kidney cancer.

The V and J genes are TRBV29-1 and TRBJ1-1, with 8 bases identical to TRBD1. Germline V gene lookup returns CDR1 SQVTM and CDR2 ANQGSEA. The CDR3 is 13 residues long. V dropped 6 bases and J dropped 6; count of bases not matched to a gene: 9. The CDR3 DNA follows: TGCAGCGTCTGTCAGGGGGCGGGTGCTGAAGCTTTCTTT. Its translation is CSVCQGAGAEAFF.

The chain couples TRBV19 to TRBJ2-7; D is unresolved. The V end lost 3 bases, the J end lost 3 bases, and 12 bases lay between the germline ends. The germline V gene encodes CDR1 LNHDA and CDR2 SQIVND (reference sequence). This CDR3 spans 14 amino acids. CDR3 protein: CASSMGRLFYEQYF. DNA of the CDR3: TGTGCCAGTAGTATGGGCAGGTTGTTCTACGAGCAGTACTTC.

The chain employs TRBV7-2 and TRBJ1-1, with 7 bases aligning to TRBD1. V lost 4 bases to trimming and J lost 3 bases; unmatched junction nucleotides: 8. The germline CDR1 and CDR2 sequences are SGHTA and FQGNSA. The CDR3 runs to 15 residues. The CDR3 DNA reads TGTGCCAGCAGCTCAGATCCGGGACAGCACACTGAAGCTTTCTTT. It encodes CASSSDPGQHTEAFF.

V is TRBV5-1 and J is TRBJ1-6; 10 bases match TRBD1. The CDR3 runs 18 residues. The J segment lost 8 bases and the V segment lost 0 bases, leaving 11 bases of the junction unmatched. CDR1 and CDR2 (germline): SGHRS, YFSETQ. The CDR3 here is CASSLAGTGARGDSPLHF. The CDR3 DNA sequence: TGCGCCAGCAGCTTGGCCGGGACAGGGGCGCGTGGGGATTCACCCCTCCACTTT. The full variable domain, in which reference TRBV5-1 and TRBJ1-6 provide the parts outside the CDR3, is KAGVTQTPRYLIKTRGQQVTLSCSPISGHRSVSWYQQTPGQGLQFLFEYFSETQRNKGNFPGRFSGRQFSNSRSEMNVSTLELGDSALYLCASSLAGTGARGDSPLHFGNGTRLTVT.

The J gene is TRBJ1-6, the V gene TRBV12-5, with 7 bases aligning to TRBD1. CDR1 LGHNT and CDR2 FRNRAP come from the germline V gene. The CDR3 has 17 amino acids. Trimming at V came to 6 bases and at J to 0 bases, leaving 8 bases not matched to a gene. The DNA of the CDR3 is TGTGCTAGTGGGCCTGACAGGGAAGGCTCCTATAATTCACCCCTCCACTTT. Translated, it gives CASGPDREGSYNSPLHF.

The V and J genes are TRBV9 and TRBJ2-2; 10 nucleotides line up with TRBD2. Germline CDR1 reads SGDLS; CDR2 reads YYNGEE. The CDR3 covers 15 residues. J was trimmed by 7 bases and V by 3 bases; bases with no gene match: 6. The CDR3: CASSAGTSADGELFF. The CDR3 DNA is TGTGCCAGCAGCGCCGGGACTAGCGCTGACGGGGAGCTGTTTTTT.

This chain links TRBV5-4 with TRBJ2-3; D unresolved. CDR3 length: 14 residues. V was cut by 10 bases and J by 4 bases, with 19 bases left in between. Germline V CDR1 and CDR2: SGHNT, YYREEE (reference sequence). The CDR3 protein is CASRSGSGSDTQYF. The CDR3, as DNA: TGTGCCTCCCGGTCTGGGTCGGGCTCAGATACGCAGTATTTT.

The chain recombines TRBV6-5 with TRBJ1-1, with D tentatively TRBD1 (6 bases). V was trimmed by 5 bases and J by 4 bases, leaving 14 bases between them. This CDR3 spans 14 amino acids. Germline CDR1 and CDR2: MNHEY and SVGAGI. The CDR3 loop is CASSAPTGVTEAFF. CDR3 DNA: TGTGCCAGCAGTGCGCCGACAGGTGTCACTGAAGCTTTCTTT.